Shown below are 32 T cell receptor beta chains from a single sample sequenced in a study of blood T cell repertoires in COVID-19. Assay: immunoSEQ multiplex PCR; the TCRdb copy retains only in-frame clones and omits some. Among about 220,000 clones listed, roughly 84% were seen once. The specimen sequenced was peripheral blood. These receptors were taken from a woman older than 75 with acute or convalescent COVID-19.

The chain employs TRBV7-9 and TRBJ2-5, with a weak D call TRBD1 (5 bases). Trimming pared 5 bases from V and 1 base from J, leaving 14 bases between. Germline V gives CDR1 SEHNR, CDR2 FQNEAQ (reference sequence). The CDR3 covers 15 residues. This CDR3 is CASSPAGGAQETQYF. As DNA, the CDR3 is TGTGCCAGCAGCCCCGCTGGTGGGGCCCAAGAGACCCAGTACTTC.

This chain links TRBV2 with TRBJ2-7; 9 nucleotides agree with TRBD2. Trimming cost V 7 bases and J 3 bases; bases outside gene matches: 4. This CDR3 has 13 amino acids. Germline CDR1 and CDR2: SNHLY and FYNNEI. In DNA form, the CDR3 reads TGTGCCAGCACATTAGCGGGGGACTACGAGCAGTACTTC. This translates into CASTLAGDYEQYF.

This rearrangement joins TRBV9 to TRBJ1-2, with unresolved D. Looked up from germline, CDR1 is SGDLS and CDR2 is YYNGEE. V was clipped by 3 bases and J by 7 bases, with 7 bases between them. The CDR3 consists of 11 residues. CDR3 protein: CASSDNFGYTF. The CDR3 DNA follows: TGTGCCAGCAGCGACAATTTTGGCTACACCTTC. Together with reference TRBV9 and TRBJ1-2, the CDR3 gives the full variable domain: DSGVTQTPKHLITATGQRVTLRCSPRSGDLSVYWYQQSLDQGLQFLIQYYNGEERAKGNILERFSAQQFPDLHSELNLSSLELGDSALYFCASSDNFGYTFGSGTRLTVV.

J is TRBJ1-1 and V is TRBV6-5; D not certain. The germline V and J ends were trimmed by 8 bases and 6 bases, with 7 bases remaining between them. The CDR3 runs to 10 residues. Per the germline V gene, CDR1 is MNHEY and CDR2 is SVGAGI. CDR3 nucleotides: TGTGCCAGCGGGCGCGCTGAAGCTTTCTTT. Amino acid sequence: CASGRAEAFF.

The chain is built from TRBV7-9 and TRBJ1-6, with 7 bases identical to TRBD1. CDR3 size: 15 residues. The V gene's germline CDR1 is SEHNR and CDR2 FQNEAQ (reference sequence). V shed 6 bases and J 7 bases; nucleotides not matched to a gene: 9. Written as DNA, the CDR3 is TGTGCCAGCAGTCCAAGGGGGCGAGGAAATTCACCCCTCCACTTT. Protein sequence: CASSPRGRGNSPLHF.

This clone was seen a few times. The CDR3: CASSIDAPVGYGYTF. The CDR3 nucleotides read TGTGCCAGTAGTATAGATGCTCCAGTTGGCTATGGCTACACCTTC. The chain employs TRBV19 and TRBJ1-2; D unclear. The V end was cut by 0 bases, the J end by 4 bases, with 12 bases between. CDR1 is LNHDA, CDR2 SQIVND, per germline (reference sequence). The CDR3 sequence is 15 residues long.

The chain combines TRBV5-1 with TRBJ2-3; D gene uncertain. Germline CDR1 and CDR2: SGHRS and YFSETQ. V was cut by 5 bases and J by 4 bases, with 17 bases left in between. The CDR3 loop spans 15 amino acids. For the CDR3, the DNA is TGCGCCAGCAGGTCAAACTCGATACTGGCAGATACGCAGTATTTT. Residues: CASRSNSILADTQYF.

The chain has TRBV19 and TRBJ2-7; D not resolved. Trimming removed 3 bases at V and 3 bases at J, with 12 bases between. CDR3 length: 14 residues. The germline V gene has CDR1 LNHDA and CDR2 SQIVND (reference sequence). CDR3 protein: CASSMRGPIYEQYF. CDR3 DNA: TGTGCCAGTAGTATGAGAGGTCCCATCTACGAGCAGTACTTC.

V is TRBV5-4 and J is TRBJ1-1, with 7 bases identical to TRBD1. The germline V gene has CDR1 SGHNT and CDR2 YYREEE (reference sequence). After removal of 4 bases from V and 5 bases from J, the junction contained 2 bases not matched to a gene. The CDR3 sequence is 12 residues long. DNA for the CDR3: TGTGCCAGCAGCCGACAGGGAACTGAAGCTTTCTTT. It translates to CASSRQGTEAFF.

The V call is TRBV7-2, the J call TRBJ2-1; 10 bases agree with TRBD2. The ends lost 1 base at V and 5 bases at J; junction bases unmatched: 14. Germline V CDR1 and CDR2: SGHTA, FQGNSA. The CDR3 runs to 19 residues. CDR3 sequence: CASSLDPRQRGGRNNEQFF. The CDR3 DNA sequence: TGTGCCAGCAGCTTAGATCCCCGTCAGCGGGGGGGCCGAAACAATGAGCAGTTCTTC.

CDR3 region: CASGLGGSGGRETQYF. The CDR3 DNA sequence: TGTGCTAGTGGTTTGGGCGGTAGCGGGGGAAGGGAGACCCAGTACTTC. The rearrangement uses TRBV12-5 and TRBJ2-5, with 9 bases aligning to TRBD2. The germline gives CDR1 LGHNT, CDR2 FRNRAP. CDR3 length equals 16 residues. With 1 base clipped from V and 5 bases from J, the junction kept 8 bases outside the gene matches.

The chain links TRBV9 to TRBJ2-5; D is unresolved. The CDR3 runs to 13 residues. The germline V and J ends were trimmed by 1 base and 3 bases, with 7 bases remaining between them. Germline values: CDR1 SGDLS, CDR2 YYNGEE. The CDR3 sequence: CASSVNPEETQYF. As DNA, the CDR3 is TGTGCCAGCAGCGTAAATCCGGAAGAGACCCAGTACTTC.

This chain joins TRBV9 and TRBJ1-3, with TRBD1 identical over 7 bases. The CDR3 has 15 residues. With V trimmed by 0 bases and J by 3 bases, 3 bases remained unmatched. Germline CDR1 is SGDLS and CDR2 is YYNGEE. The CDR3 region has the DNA TGTGCCAGCAGCGTAGAGGGGGCAGTTGGAAACACCATATATTTT. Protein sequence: CASSVEGAVGNTIYF.

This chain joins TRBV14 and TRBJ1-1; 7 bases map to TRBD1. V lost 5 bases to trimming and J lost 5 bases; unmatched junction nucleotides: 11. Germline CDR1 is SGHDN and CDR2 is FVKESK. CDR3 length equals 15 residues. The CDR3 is CASSAGGTVRTEAFF. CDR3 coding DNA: TGTGCCAGCAGCGCAGGGGGTACGGTTAGGACTGAAGCTTTCTTT.

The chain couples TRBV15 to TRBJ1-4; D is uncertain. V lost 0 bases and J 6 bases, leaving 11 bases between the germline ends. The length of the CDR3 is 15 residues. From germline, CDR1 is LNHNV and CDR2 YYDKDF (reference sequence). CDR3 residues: CATSRDPQSDEKLFF. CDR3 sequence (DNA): TGTGCCACCAGCAGAGACCCGCAATCGGATGAAAAACTGTTTTTT.

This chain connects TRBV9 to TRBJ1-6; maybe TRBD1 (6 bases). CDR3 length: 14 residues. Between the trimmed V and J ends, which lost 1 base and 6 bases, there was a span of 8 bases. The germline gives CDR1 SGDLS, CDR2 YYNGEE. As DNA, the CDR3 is TGTGCCAGCAGCGTAATGGACAGTAATTCACCCCTCCACTTT. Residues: CASSVMDSNSPLHF.

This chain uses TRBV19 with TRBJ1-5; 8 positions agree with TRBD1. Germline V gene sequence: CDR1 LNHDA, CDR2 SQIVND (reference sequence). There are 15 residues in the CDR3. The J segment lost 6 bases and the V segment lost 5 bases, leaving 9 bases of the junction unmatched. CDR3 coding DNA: TGTGCCAGTAGTGCCGGGACAGGAGCATTTCAGCCCCAGCATTTT. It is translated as CASSAGTGAFQPQHF.

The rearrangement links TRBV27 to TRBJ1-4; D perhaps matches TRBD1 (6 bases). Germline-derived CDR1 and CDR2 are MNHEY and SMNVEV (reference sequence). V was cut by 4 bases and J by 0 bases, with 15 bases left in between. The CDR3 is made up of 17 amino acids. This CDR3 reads CASSWNRVGPTNEKLFF. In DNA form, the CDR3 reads TGTGCCAGCAGTTGGAACAGGGTAGGACCAACTAATGAAAAACTGTTTTTT.

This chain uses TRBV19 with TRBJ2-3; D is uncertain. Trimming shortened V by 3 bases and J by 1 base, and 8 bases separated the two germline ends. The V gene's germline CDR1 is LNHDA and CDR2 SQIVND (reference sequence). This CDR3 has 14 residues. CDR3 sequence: CASSILSGTDTQYF. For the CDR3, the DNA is TGTGCCAGTAGTATTCTGTCAGGCACAGATACGCAGTATTTT.

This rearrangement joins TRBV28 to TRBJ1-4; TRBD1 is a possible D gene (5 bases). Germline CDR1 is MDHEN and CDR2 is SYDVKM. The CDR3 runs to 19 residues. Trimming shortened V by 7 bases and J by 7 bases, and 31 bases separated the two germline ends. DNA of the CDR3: TGTGCCAGCACTTTGGGTTGGCAGGGCGGGGGGAATCTTAGTGAAAAACTGTTTTTT. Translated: CASTLGWQGGGNLSEKLFF. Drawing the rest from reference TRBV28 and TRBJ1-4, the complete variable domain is DVKVTQSSRYLVKRTGEKVFLECVQDMDHENMFWYRQDPGLGLRLIYFSYDVKMKEKGDIPEGYSVSREKKERFSLILESASTNQTSMYLCASTLGWQGGGNLSEKLFFGSGTQLSVL.

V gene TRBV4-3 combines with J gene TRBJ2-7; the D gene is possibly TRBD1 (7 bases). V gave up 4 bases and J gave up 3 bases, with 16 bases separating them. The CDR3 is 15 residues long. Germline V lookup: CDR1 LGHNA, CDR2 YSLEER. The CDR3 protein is CASSRGGQGVYEQYF. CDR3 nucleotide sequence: TGCGCCAGCAGCCGGGGAGGCCAGGGGGTCTACGAGCAGTACTTC.

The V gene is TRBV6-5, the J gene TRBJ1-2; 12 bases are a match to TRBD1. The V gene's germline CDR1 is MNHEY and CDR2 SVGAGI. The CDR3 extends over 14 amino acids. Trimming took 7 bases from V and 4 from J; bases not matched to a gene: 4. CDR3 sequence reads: CASTPGQGAYGYTF. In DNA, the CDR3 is TGTGCCAGCACCCCGGGACAGGGGGCCTATGGCTACACCTTC.

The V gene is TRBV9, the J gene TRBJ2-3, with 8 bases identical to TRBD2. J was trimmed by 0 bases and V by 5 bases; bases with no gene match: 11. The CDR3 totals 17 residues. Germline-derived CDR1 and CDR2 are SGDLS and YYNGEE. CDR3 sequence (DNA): TGTGCCAGCAGTCGTCGGGGGGGCCGAGGAAGCACAGATACGCAGTATTTT. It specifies CASSRRGGRGSTDTQYF.

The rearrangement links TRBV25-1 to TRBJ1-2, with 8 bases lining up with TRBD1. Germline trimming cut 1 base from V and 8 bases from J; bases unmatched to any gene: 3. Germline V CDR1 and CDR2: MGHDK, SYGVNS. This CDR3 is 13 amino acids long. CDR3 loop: CASSEFSGGGYTF. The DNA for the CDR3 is TGTGCCAGCAGTGAATTTTCAGGGGGCGGCTACACCTTC.

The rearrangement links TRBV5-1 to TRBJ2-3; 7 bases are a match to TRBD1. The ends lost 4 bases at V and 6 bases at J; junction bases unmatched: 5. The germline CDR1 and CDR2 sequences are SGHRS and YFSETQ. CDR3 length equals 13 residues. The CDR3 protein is CASSREGADTQYF. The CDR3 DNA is TGCGCCAGCAGCCGAGAGGGGGCTGATACGCAGTATTTT.

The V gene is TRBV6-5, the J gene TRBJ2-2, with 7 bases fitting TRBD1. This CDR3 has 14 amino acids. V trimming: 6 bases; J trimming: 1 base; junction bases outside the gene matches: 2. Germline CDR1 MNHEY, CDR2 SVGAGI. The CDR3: CASRRQGNTGELFF. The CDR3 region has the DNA TGTGCCAGCAGAAGACAGGGGAACACCGGGGAGCTGTTTTTT.

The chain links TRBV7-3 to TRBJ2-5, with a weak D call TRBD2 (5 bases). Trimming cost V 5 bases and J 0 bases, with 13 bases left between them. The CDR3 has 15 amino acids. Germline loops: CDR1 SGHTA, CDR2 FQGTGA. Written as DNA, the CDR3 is TGTGCCAGCAGCCTACGGACTGGGCACCAAGAGACCCAGTACTTC. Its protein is CASSLRTGHQETQYF. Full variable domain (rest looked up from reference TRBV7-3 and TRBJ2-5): GAGVSQTPSNKVTEKGKYVELRCDPISGHTALYWYRQSLGQGPEFLIYFQGTGAADDSGLPNDRFFAVRPEGSVSTLKIQRTERGDSAVYLCASSLRTGHQETQYFGPGTRLLVL.

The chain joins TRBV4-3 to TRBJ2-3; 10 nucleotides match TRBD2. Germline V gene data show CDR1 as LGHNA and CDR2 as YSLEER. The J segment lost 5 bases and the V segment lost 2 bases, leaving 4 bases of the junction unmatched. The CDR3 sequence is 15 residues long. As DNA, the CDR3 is TGCGCCAGCAGCCAAACTAGCGGGGCGGGAGATACGCAGTATTTT. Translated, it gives CASSQTSGAGDTQYF.

In nucleotides, the CDR3 is TGTGCCAGCAGTTTATCCCGGGACAGGGCATCCTACAATGAGCAGTTCTTC. It codes for CASSLSRDRASYNEQFF. The chain combines TRBV27 with TRBJ2-1, with 9 positions matching TRBD1. The germline gives CDR1 MNHEY, CDR2 SMNVEV (reference sequence). The CDR3 runs to 17 residues. V lost 0 bases, J lost 1 base, and 4 bases stayed unmatched.

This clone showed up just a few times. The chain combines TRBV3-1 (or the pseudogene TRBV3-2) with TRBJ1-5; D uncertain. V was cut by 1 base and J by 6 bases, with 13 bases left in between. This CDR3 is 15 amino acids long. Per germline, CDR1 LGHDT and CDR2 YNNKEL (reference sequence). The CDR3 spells CASSQAWGGGQPQHF. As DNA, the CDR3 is TGTGCCAGCAGCCAAGCCTGGGGAGGTGGTCAGCCCCAGCATTTT.

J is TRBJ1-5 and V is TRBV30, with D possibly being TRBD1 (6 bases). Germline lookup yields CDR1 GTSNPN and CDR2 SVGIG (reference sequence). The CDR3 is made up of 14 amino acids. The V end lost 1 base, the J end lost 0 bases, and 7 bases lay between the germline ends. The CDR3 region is CAWSGQVSNQPQHF. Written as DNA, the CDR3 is TGTGCCTGGAGTGGACAGGTTAGCAATCAGCCCCAGCATTTT.

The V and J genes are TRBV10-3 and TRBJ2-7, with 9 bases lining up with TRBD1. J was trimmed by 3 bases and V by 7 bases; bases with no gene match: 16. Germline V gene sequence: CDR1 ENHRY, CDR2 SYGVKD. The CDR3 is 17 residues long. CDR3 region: CAIKTTGQGLGLYEQYF. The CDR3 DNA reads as TGTGCCATCAAAACGACGGGACAGGGTTTGGGACTCTACGAGCAGTACTTC.